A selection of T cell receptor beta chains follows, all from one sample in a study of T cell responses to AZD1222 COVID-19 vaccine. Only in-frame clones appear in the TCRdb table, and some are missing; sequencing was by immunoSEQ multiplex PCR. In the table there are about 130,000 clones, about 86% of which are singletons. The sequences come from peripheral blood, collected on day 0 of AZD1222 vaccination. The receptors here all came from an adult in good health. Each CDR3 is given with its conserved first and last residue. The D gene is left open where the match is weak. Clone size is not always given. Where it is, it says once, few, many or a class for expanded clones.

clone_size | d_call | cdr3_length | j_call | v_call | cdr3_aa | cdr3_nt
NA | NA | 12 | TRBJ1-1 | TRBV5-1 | CASSLEGTEAFF | TGCGCCAGCAGCTTGGAAGGCACTGAAGCTTTCTTT
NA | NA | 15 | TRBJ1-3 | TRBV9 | CASSVNGEPGNTIYF | TGTGCCAGCAGCGTAAATGGGGAACCTGGAAACACCATATATTTT
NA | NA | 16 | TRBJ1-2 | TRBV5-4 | CASSQDRIGVNYGYTF | TGTGCCAGCAGTCAAGACAGAATCGGGGTTAACTATGGCTACACCTTC
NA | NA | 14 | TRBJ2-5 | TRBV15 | CATSSTGQQETQYF | TGTGCCACCAGCAGTACCGGACAGCAAGAGACCCAGTACTTC
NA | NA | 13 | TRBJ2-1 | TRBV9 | CASSVEGYNEQFF | TGTGCCAGCAGCGTAGAGGGTTACAATGAGCAGTTCTTC
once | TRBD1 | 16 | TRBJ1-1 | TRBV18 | CASSPTGDSMNTEAFF | TGTGCCAGCTCACCCACAGGGGACTCAATGAACACTGAAGCTTTCTTT
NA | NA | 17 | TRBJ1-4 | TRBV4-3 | CASSQDSPIGVGEKLFF | TGCGCCAGCAGCCAAGATAGTCCGATAGGGGTAGGGGAAAAACTGTTTTTT
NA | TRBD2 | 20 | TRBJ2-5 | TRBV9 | CASSSSTGPASGRYLETQYF | TGTGCCAGCAGCTCCTCCACAGGGCCCGCTAGCGGGAGATATTTGGAGACCCAGTACTTC
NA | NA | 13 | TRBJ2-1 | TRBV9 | CASSVALGNEQFF | TGTGCCAGCAGCGTAGCTTTGGGAAATGAGCAGTTCTTC
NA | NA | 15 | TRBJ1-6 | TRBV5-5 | CASSLVESGNSPLHF | TGTGCCAGCAGCTTGGTTGAGTCGGGTAATTCACCCCTCCACTTT
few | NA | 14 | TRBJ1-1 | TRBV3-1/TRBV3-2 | CASSQEGGNTEAFF | TGTGCCAGCAGCCAAGAGGGGGGGAACACTGAAGCTTTCTTT
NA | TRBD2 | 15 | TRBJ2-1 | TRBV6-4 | CASSRYSGILSEQFF | TGTGCCAGCAGTCGCTATAGCGGGATTCTTAGTGAGCAGTTCTTC
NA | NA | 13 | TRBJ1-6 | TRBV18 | CASSQDPNSPLHF | TGTGCCAGCTCACAGGACCCGAATTCACCCCTCCACTTT
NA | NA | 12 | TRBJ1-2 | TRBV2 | CASSGTSYGYTF | TGTGCCAGCAGCGGGACAAGTTATGGCTACACCTTC
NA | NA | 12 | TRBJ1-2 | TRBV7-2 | CASSIGDHGYTF | TGTGCCAGCAGCATCGGGGATCACGGCTACACCTTC
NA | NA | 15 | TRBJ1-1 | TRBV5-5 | CASSQHGTKNTEAFF | TGTGCCAGCAGCCAGCACGGGACAAAGAACACTGAAGCTTTCTTT
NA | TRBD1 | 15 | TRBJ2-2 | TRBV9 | CASSVIGQGARELFF | TGTGCCAGCAGCGTAATCGGACAGGGGGCCCGGGAGCTGTTTTTT
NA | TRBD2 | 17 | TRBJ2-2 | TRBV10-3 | CAISPGQEREPYRELFF | TGTGCCATCAGCCCGGGACAAGAGCGGGAGCCCTACCGGGAGCTGTTTTTT
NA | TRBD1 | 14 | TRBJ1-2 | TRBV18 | CASSRDRVDYGYTF | TGTGCCAGCTCCCGGGACAGGGTAGACTATGGCTACACCTTC
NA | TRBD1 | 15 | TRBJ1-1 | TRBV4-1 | CASSQEGQGITEAFF | TGCGCCAGCAGCCAAGAGGGACAGGGGATCACTGAAGCTTTCTTT
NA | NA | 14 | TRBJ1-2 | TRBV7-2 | CASSFLTTATGYTF | TGTGCCAGCAGCTTCTTAACGACAGCAACAGGCTACACCTTC
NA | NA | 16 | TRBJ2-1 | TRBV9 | CASSVPRQSESNEQFF | TGTGCCAGCAGCGTACCTAGACAGAGTGAAAGTAATGAGCAGTTCTTC
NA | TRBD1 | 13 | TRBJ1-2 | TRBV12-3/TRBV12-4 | CASSFQGGQGYTF | TGTGCCAGCAGTTTCCAAGGGGGCCAGGGCTACACCTTC
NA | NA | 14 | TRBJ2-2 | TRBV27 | CASSLSGGTGELFF | TGTGCCAGCAGTTTATCGGGCGGAACCGGGGAGCTGTTTTTT
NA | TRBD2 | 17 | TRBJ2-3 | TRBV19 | CASSITSTSGLTDTQYF | TGTGCCAGTAGTATCACATCGACTAGCGGACTCACAGATACGCAGTATTTT
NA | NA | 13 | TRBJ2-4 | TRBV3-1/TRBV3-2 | CASSQDRGDIQYF | TGTGCCAGCAGCCAAGACCGAGGGGACATTCAGTACTTC
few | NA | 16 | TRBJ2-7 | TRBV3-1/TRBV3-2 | CASSQDVRVLLYEQYF | TGTGCCAGCAGCCAAGATGTGCGGGTTCTTCTGTACGAGCAGTACTTC
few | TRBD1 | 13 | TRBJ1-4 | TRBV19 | CASRTGGDEKLFF | TGTGCCAGCAGGACAGGGGGGGATGAAAAACTGTTTTTT
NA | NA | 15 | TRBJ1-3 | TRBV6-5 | CASTPDSYSGNTIYF | TGTGCCAGCACCCCGGACAGTTACTCTGGAAACACCATATATTTT
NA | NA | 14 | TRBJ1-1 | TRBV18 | CASSPRTVNTEAFF | TGTGCCAGCTCACCAAGGACAGTCAACACTGAAGCTTTCTTT
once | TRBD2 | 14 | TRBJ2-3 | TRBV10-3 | CAITAGGSTDTQYF | TGTGCCATCACGGCCGGGGGGAGCACAGATACGCAGTATTTT
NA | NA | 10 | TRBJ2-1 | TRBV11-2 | CASSLQEQFF | TGTGCCAGCAGCTTACAGGAGCAGTTCTTC
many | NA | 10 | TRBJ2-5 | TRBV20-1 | CSVVRLAQYF | TGCAGTGTGGTCCGGCTTGCCCAGTACTTC
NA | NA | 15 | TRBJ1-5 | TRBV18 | CASSPGQSNNQPQHF | TGTGCCAGCTCACCCGGGCAGAGTAACAATCAGCCCCAGCATTTT
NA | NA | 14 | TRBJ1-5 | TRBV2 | CASGQGSVNQPQHF | TGTGCCAGCGGTCAGGGTTCGGTCAATCAGCCCCAGCATTTT
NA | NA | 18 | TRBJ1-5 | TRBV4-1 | CASSPREVGQISNQPQHF | TGCGCCAGCAGCCCGAGGGAAGTCGGGCAAATAAGCAATCAGCCCCAGCATTTT
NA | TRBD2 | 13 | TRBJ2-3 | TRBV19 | CAVAGGLADTQYF | TGTGCCGTAGCGGGGGGGTTGGCAGATACGCAGTATTTT
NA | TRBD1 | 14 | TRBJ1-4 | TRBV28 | CASNTGAPNEKLFF | TGTGCCAGCAATACAGGGGCCCCGAATGAAAAACTGTTTTTT
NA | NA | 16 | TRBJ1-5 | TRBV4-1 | CASSQGVLLVNQPQHF | TGCGCCAGCAGCCAAGGGGTCCTGTTGGTGAATCAGCCCCAGCATTTT
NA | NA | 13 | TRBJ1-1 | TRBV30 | CAWNYGLNTEAFF | TGTGCCTGGAATTATGGGTTGAACACTGAAGCTTTCTTT
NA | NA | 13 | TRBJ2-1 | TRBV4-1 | CASSQDNYNEQFF | TGCGCCAGCAGCCAGGATAACTACAATGAGCAGTTCTTC
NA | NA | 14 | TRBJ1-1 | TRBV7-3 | CASSATEYNTEAFF | TGTGCCAGCAGTGCGACAGAGTATAACACTGAAGCTTTCTTT
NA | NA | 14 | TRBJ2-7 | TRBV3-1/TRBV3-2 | CASSIRPSSYEQYF | TGTGCCAGCAGCATCCGACCCAGCTCCTACGAGCAGTACTTC
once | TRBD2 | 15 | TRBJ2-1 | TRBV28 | CASSLSLAVYNEQFF | TGTGCCAGCAGTTTGAGTCTAGCGGTGTACAATGAGCAGTTCTTC
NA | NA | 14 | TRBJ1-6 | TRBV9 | CASSPPTYNSPLHF | TGTGCCAGCAGCCCCCCTACCTATAATTCACCCCTCCACTTT
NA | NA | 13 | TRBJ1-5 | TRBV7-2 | CASSLVGYQPQHF | TGTGCCAGCAGCTTAGTTGGTTACCAGCCCCAGCATTTT
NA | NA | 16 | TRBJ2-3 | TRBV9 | CASSVAGMLDPDTQYF | TGTGCCAGCAGCGTAGCAGGGATGCTGGATCCAGATACGCAGTATTTT
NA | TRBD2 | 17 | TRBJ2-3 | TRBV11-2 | CASSLVGTSGGEDTQYF | TGTGCCAGCAGCTTAGTCGGGACTAGTGGAGGAGAAGATACGCAGTATTTT